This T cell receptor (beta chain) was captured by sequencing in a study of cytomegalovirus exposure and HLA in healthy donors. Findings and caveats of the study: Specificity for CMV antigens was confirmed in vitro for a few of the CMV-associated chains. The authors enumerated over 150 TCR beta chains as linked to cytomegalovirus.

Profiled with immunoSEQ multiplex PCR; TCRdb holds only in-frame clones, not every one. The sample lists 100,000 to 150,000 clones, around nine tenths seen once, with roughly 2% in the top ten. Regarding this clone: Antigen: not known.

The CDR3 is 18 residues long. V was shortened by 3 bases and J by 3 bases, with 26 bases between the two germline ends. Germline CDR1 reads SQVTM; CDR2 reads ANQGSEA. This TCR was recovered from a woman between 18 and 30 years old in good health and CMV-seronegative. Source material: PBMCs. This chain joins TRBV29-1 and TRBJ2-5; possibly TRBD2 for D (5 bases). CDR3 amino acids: CSVDRNRRQKTEEETQYF. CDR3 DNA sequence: TGCAGCGTTGACCGTAATAGGAGACAAAAAACGGAGGAAGAGACCCAGTACTTC.